The 20 T cell receptor beta chains given below trace back to one sample, sequenced in a study of T cell repertoires in cytomegalovirus infection. What these receptors recognize is not known. TCRdb redid the calling of the reads with MiXCR, one entry per CDR3 protein. The repertoire consists of tens of thousands of distinct CDR3 sequences, with roughly 20% occurring once and the leading ten covering roughly 89%. The material sequenced was CD8+ T cells from cultured PBMCs, taken from culture after CMV antigen stimulation. These receptors all come from a human donor in good health (CMV status not recorded). Some clones in this sample may be carry-over from other donors' samples.

The genes are TRBV4-2 and TRBJ2-7; D is unresolved. V lost 0 bases to trimming and J lost 1 base, with 13 bases between them. The CDR3 contains 16 residues. Germline V gives CDR1 LGHNA, CDR2 YNFKEQ. Here the CDR3 reads CASSQEDEVRSYEQYF. CDR3 nucleotides: TGTGCCAGCAGCCAAGAGGACGAGGTTAGGTCCTACGAGCAGTACTTC.

This sequence joins TRBV19 and TRBJ1-5, with D hard to call. This CDR3 spans 14 amino acids. Trimming took off 8 bases at V and 1 base at J, with 12 bases between the two ends. In germline, CDR1 is LNHDA, CDR2 SQIVND (reference sequence). The CDR3 here is CASGWGDSNQPQHF. The CDR3 region has the DNA TGTGCCAGTGGGTGGGGAGACAGCAATCAGCCCCAGCATTTT.

This rearrangement joins TRBV20-1 to TRBJ1-1; D perhaps matches TRBD1 (5 bases). Germline-derived CDR1 and CDR2 are DFQATT and SNEGSKA (reference sequence). Trimming stripped 3 bases from V and 3 bases from J, with 11 bases between. There are 13 residues in the CDR3. The DNA of the CDR3 is TGCAGTGCTAGCAAGGGGCTACACACTGAAGCTTTCTTT. Translation: CSASKGLHTEAFF.

This clonotype was picked up a small number of times. V and J are TRBV7-8 and TRBJ2-5; tentatively, D is TRBD2 (6 bases). V was clipped by 6 bases and J by 2 bases, with 10 bases between them. CDR1 SGHVS and CDR2 FQNEAQ come from the germline V gene. CDR3 length equals 13 residues. CDR3 sequence: CASSQRGQETQYF. CDR3 DNA: TGTGCCAGCAGTCAACGGGGGCAAGAGACCCAGTACTTC.

V gene TRBV5-6 combines with J gene TRBJ1-1; D not certain. CDR3 length equals 13 residues. Trimming stripped 3 bases from V and 1 base from J, with 7 bases between. In germline, CDR1 is SGHDT, CDR2 YYEEEE. This chain's CDR3 is CASSSDGNTEAFF. The CDR3 DNA follows: TGTGCCAGCAGCTCGGATGGGAACACTGAAGCTTTCTTT.

This clonotype was counted only a few times. The chain is built from TRBV3-1 and TRBJ2-2; possibly TRBD2 for D (5 bases). The CDR3 covers 15 residues. Per the germline V gene, CDR1 is LGHDT and CDR2 is YNNKEL (reference sequence). V was pared by 1 base and J by 3 bases, with 9 bases between. The DNA for the CDR3 is TGTGCCAGCAGCCAAGGGAAGGACTACACCGGGGAGCTGTTTTTT. Protein sequence: CASSQGKDYTGELFF.

The gene calls are TRBV7-8 and TRBJ2-1, with D unclear. Per the germline V gene, CDR1 is SGHVS and CDR2 is FQNEAQ. The CDR3 length is 12 residues. V shed 5 bases and J shed 2 bases, with 4 bases lying between them. The CDR3 reads CASSLPYNEQFF. The CDR3 nucleotides read TGTGCCAGCAGCCTCCCCTACAATGAGCAGTTCTTC.

In its sample, this clonotype was seen a few times. The gene calls are TRBV28 and TRBJ1-4; D uncertain. Germline assignment: CDR1 MDHEN and CDR2 SYDVKM. The CDR3 length is 14 residues. V was cut by 4 bases and J by 8 bases, with 14 bases left in between. The CDR3 here is CASSSPSAGEKLFF. Written as DNA, the CDR3 is TGTGCCAGCAGTTCCCCTTCGGCGGGAGAAAAACTGTTTTTT.

This clonotype was counted between two and nine times. The chain is built from TRBV7-9 and TRBJ1-4, with a weak D call TRBD1 (5 bases). The V and J ends lost 7 bases and 7 bases respectively, with 22 bases between them. CDR1 is SEHNR, CDR2 FQNEAQ, per germline (reference sequence). The CDR3 has 16 residues. The chain's CDR3 is CASTPPGTGSGEKLFF. CDR3 in DNA: TGTGCCAGCACCCCCCCCGGGACGGGGAGCGGTGAAAAACTGTTTTTT.

The gene calls are TRBV7-6 and TRBJ1-2, with 7 bases identical to TRBD1. CDR3 length: 15 amino acids. CDR1 is SGHVS, CDR2 FNYEAQ, per germline. The ends lost 4 bases at V and 1 base at J; junction bases unmatched: 6. CDR3 sequence reads: CASSSTRDSNYGYTF. CDR3 sequence (DNA): TGTGCCAGCAGCTCCACTCGGGACAGTAACTATGGCTACACCTTC.

The rearrangement uses TRBV7-8 and TRBJ2-7, with 10 bases fitting TRBD2. The CDR3 length is 15 residues. J was trimmed by 4 bases and V by 3 bases; bases with no gene match: 6. The germline CDR1 and CDR2 sequences are SGHVS and FQNEAQ. The DNA for the CDR3 is TGTGCCAGCAGCTTGTTCGAGACTAGCGGGTACGAGCAGTACTTC. Its translation is CASSLFETSGYEQYF.

In this sample, this clonotype turned up once. J is TRBJ1-5 and V is TRBV6-2 or TRBV6-3; no reliable D call. Germline CDR1 reads MNHEY; CDR2 reads SVGEGT. The V end lost 4 bases, the J end lost 5 bases, and 12 bases lay between the germline ends. The CDR3 is made up of 14 amino acids. The CDR3 bases are TGTGCCAGCAGTTCACGCGGTGGGCATCAGCCCCAGCATTTT. Translation gives CASSSRGGHQPQHF.

This chain joins TRBV6-2 or TRBV6-3 and TRBJ2-1; 13 bases agree with TRBD2. Trimming took 6 bases from V and 9 from J; bases not matched to a gene: 17. Germline-derived CDR1 and CDR2 are MNHEY and SVGEGT. This CDR3 comprises 18 residues. CDR3: CASSPTSGGGFFPSEQFF. The CDR3 nucleotides are TGTGCCAGCAGCCCCACTAGCGGGGGGGGTTTTTTCCCCAGTGAGCAGTTCTTC.

This chain joins TRBV3-1 and TRBJ2-4; 8 nucleotides agree with TRBD2. The junction had 10 bases not matched to a gene; V was cut back by 0 bases and J by 0 bases. Per germline, CDR1 LGHDT and CDR2 YNNKEL (reference sequence). The CDR3 totals 19 residues. The CDR3 bases are TGTGCCAGCAGCCAAGAGGAACGGGGGGGAAGAGGAGCCAAAAACATTCAGTACTTC. It yields the protein CASSQEERGGRGAKNIQYF.

A few counts support this clonotype. The V gene is TRBV14, the J gene TRBJ2-5; D might be TRBD1 or TRBD2, each matching 5 bases. Germline assignment: CDR1 SGHDN and CDR2 FVKESK. V lost 4 bases and J lost 4, with 16 bases in between. This CDR3 has 15 amino acids. CDR3 sequence: CASSLYRGQGETQYF. CDR3 sequence (DNA): TGTGCCAGCAGCCTTTACAGAGGGCAGGGAGAGACCCAGTACTTC.

J is TRBJ1-5 and V is TRBV19; D is perhaps TRBD1 (6 bases). Trimming left V 4 bases short and J 7 bases short, with 11 bases between. This CDR3 comprises 13 residues. Germline-derived CDR1 and CDR2 are LNHDA and SQIVND (reference sequence). The CDR3 loop is CASSTTGYQPQHF. The CDR3 DNA is TGTGCCAGTAGTACAACAGGGTACCAGCCCCAGCATTTT.

V and J are TRBV7-6 and TRBJ2-1; TRBD2 matches at 10 bases. From germline, CDR1 is SGHVS and CDR2 FNYEAQ. J gave up 8 bases and V 7 bases, and 14 bases lay outside the gene matches. The CDR3 spans 16 residues. The DNA for the CDR3 is TGTGCCAGCACCTCCGAGGCTAGCGGGGGTTGGGATGAGCAGTTCTTC. This encodes CASTSEASGGWDEQFF.

This chain connects TRBV12-5 to TRBJ1-2; no clear D gene. Between the trimmed V and J ends, which lost 7 bases and 4 bases, there was a span of 16 bases. This CDR3 has 14 amino acids. Germline V gene data show CDR1 as LGHNT and CDR2 as FRNRAP. The CDR3 bases are TGTGCTAGTGATCAATCGGCCAATCCCTATGGCTACACCTTC. It specifies CASDQSANPYGYTF.

This clonotype was seen a few times. The J gene is TRBJ2-5, the V gene TRBV12-3 or TRBV12-4; D might be TRBD1 or TRBD2, each matching 5 bases. The CDR3 length is 17 residues. V was trimmed by 4 bases and J by 4 bases, leaving 22 bases between them. The CDR3 DNA sequence: TGTGCCAGCAGTTCAAGCTCTCAGGGTCGGGGCCCAGAGACCCAGTACTTC. Its translation: CASSSSSQGRGPETQYF.

The chain uses TRBV28 and TRBJ1-5, with D perhaps TRBD1 (6 bases). Trimming left V 2 bases short and J 5 bases short, with 13 bases between. The germline V gene has CDR1 MDHEN and CDR2 SYDVKM. This CDR3 comprises 15 residues. The CDR3 nucleotides read TGTGCCAGCAGTTTACGAGGACAGATTTATCAGCCCCAGCATTTT. Translating it yields CASSLRGQIYQPQHF.